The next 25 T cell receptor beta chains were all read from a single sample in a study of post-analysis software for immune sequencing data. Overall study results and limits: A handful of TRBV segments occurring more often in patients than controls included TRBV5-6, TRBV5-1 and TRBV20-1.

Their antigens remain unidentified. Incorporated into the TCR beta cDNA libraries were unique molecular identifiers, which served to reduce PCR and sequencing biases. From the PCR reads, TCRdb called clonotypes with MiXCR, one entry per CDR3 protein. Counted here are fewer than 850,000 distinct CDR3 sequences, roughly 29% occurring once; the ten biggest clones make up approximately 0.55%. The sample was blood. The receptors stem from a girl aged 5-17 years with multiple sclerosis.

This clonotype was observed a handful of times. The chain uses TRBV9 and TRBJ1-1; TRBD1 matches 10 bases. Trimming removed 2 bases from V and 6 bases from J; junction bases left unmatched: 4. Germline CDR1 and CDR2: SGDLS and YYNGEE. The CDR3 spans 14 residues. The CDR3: CASSVGQGSSEAFF. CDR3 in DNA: TGTGCCAGCAGCGTGGGACAGGGGTCTTCTGAAGCTTTCTTT.

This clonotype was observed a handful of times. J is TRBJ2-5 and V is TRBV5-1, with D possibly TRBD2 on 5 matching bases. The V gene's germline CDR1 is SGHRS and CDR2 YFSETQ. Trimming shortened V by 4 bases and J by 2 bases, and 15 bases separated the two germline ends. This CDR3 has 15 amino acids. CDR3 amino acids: CASSEMLGNQETQYF. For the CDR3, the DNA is TGCGCCAGCAGCGAAATGCTCGGGAATCAAGAGACCCAGTACTTC.

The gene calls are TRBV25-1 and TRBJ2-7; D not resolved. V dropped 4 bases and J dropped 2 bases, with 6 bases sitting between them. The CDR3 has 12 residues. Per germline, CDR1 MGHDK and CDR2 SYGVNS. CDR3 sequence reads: CASSAVTYEQYF. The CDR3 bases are TGTGCCAGCAGTGCTGTTACCTACGAGCAGTACTTC.

The CDR3 DNA reads as TGTGCCACCAGTGAGAACGGAGAGACCCAGTACTTC. The encoded protein is CATSENGETQYF. The rearrangement links TRBV24-1 to TRBJ2-5; D ambiguous. Trimming cost V 4 bases and J 4 bases, with 6 bases left between them. Germline CDR1 KGHDR, CDR2 SFDVKD. This CDR3 region has 12 residues.

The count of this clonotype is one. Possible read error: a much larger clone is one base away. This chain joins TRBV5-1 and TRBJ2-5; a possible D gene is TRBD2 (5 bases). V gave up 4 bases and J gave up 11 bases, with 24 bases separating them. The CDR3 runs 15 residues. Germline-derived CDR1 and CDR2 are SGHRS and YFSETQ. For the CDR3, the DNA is TGCGCCAGCAGCCGAGATGGCCTAGCAGACAATGAGCAGTACTTC. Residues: CASSRDGLADNEQYF.

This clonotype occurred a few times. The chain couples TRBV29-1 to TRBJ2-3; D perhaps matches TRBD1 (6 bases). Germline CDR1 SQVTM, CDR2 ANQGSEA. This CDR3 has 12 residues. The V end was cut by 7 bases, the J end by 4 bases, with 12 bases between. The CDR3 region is CSGYRVPDTQYF. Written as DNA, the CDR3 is TGCAGCGGATACAGGGTCCCAGATACGCAGTATTTT.

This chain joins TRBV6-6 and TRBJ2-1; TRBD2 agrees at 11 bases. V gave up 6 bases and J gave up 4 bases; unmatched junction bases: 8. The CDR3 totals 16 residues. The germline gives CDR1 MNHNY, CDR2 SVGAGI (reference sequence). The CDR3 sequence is CASSNTVAGGYNEQFF. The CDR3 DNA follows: TGTGCCAGCAGCAATACAGTAGCGGGGGGGTACAATGAGCAGTTCTTC.

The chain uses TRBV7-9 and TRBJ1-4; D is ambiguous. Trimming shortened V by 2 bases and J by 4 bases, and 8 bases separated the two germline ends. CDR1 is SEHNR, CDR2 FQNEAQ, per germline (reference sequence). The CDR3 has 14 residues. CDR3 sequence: CASSLSARNEKLFF. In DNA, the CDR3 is TGTGCCAGCAGCTTATCGGCTCGTAATGAAAAACTGTTTTTT. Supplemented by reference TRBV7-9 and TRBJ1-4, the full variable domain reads DTGVSQNPRHKITKRGQNVTFRCDPISEHNRLYWYRQTLGQGPEFLTYFQNEAQLEKSRLLSDRFSAERPKGSFSTLEIQRTEQGDSAMYLCASSLSARNEKLFFGSGTQLSVL.

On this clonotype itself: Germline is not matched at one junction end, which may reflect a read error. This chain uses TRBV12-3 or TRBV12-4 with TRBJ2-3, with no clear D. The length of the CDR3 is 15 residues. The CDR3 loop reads CASSPTRSRTDAQYF. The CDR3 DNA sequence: TGTGCCAGCAGCCCCACCAGAAGCAGAACAGATGCGCAGTATTTT.

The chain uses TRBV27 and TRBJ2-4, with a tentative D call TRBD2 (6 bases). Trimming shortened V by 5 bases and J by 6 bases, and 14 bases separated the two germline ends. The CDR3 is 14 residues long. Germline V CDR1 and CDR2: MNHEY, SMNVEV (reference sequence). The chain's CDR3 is CASSTSGGVNIQYF. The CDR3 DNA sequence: TGTGCCAGCAGTACCTCCGGGGGAGTAAACATTCAGTACTTC.

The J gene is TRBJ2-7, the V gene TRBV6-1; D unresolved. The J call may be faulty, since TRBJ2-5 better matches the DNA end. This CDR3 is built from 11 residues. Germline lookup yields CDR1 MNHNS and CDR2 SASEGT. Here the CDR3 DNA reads TGTGCCAGCAGTCCAGGACCGACCCAGTACTTC. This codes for CASSPGPTQYF.

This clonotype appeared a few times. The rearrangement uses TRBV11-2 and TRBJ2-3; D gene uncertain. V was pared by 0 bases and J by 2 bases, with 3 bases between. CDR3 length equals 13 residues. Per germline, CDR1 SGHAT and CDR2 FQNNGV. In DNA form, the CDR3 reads TGTGCCAGCAGCTTAGACTACACAGATACGCAGTATTTT. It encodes CASSLDYTDTQYF. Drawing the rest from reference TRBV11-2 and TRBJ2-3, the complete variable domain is EAGVAQSPRYKIIEKRQSVAFWCNPISGHATLYWYQQILGQGPKLLIQFQNNGVVDDSQLPKDRFSAERLKGVDSTLKIQPAKLEDSAVYLCASSLDYTDTQYFGPGTRLTVL.

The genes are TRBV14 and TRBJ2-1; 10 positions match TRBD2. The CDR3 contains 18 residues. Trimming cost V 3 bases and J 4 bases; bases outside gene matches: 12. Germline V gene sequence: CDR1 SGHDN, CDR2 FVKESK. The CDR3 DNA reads TGTGCCAGCAGCCACGGGGTCCTAGCGGGAGTTACGTACAATGAGCAGTTCTTC. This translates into CASSHGVLAGVTYNEQFF.

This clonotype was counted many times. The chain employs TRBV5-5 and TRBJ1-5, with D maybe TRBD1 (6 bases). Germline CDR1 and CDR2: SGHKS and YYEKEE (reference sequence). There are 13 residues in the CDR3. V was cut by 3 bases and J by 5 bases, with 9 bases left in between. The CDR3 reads CASSSSGDQPQHF. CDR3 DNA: TGTGCCAGCAGCTCCTCAGGGGATCAGCCCCAGCATTTT. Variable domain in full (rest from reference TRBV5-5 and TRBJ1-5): DAGVTQSPTHLIKTRGQQVTLRCSPISGHKSVSWYQQVLGQGPQFIFQYYEKEERGRGNFPDRFSARQFPNYSSELNVNALLLGDSALYLCASSSSGDQPQHFGDGTRLSIL.

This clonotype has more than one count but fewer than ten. The CDR3, as DNA: TGCAGTGCTAGTCGCACGGGACAGGGAAAGCAGTACTTC. Translation: CSASRTGQGKQYF. The chain couples TRBV20-1 to TRBJ2-5, with TRBD1 matching over 9 bases. After removal of 3 bases from V and 11 bases from J, the junction contained 10 bases not matched to a gene. Germline V gene lookup returns CDR1 DFQATT and CDR2 SNEGSKA (reference sequence). The CDR3 has 13 residues.

CDR3 in amino acids: CSARTQGGTGDTQYF. The CDR3 DNA follows: TGCAGTGCTAGAACACAGGGTGGTACGGGAGATACGCAGTATTTT. This chain uses TRBV20-1 with TRBJ2-3, with D perhaps matching TRBD1 (6 bases). CDR3 size: 15 residues. Looked up from germline, CDR1 is DFQATT and CDR2 is SNEGSKA (reference sequence). V dropped 2 bases and J dropped 5 bases, with 17 bases sitting between them.

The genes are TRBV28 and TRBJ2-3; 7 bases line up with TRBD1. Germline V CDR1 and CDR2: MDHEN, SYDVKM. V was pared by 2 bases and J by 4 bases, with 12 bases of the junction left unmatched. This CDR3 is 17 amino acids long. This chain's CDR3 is CASSLVGDREAADTQYF. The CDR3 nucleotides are TGTGCCAGCAGTTTAGTCGGCGACAGGGAAGCGGCAGATACGCAGTATTTT.

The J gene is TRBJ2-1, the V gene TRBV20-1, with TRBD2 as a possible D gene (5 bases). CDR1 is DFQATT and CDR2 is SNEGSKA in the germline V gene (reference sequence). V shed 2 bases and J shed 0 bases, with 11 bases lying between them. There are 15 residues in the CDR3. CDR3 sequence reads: CSARRTASSYNEQFF. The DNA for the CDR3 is TGCAGTGCTAGAAGGACTGCCAGCTCCTACAATGAGCAGTTCTTC.

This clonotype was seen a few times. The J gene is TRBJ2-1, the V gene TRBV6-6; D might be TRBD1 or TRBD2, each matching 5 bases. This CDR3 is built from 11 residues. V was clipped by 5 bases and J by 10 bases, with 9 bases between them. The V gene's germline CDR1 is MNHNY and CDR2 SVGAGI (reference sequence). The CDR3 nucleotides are TGTGCCAGCAGTCAGCGGACAGAGCAGTTCTTC. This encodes CASSQRTEQFF.

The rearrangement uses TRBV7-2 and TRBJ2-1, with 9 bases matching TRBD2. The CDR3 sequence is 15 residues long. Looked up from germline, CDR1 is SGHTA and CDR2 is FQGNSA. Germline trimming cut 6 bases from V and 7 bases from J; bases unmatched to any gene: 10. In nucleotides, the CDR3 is TGTGCCAGCAGGGATCCGGGACTAGCCACTAATGAGCAGTTCTTC. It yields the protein CASRDPGLATNEQFF.

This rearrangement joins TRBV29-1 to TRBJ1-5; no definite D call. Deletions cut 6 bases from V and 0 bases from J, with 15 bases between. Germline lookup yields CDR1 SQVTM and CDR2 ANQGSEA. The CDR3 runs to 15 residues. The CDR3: CSVGNPGSSNQPQHF. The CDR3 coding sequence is TGCAGCGTCGGAAACCCTGGCAGTAGCAATCAGCCCCAGCATTTT.

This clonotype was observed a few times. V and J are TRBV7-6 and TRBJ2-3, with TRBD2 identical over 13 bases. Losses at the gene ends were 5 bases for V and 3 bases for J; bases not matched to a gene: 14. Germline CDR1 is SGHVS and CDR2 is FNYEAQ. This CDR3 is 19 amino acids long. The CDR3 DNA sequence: TGTGCCAGCAGCCGATTCTCGGGACTAGCGGGAAGGGGGACAGATACGCAGTATTTT. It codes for CASSRFSGLAGRGTDTQYF.

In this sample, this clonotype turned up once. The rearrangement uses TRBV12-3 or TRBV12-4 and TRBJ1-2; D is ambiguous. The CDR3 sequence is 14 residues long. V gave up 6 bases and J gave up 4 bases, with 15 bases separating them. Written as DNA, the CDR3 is TGTGCCAGCAGCGCCGCTTTGGGTTCCTATGGCTACACCTTC. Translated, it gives CASSAALGSYGYTF.

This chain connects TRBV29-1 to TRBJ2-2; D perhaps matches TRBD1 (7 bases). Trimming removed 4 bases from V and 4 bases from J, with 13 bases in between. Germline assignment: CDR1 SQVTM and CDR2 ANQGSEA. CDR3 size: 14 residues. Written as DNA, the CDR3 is TGCAGCGTTGGGAGGGGGCACGGCACCGGGGAGCTGTTTTTT. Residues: CSVGRGHGTGELFF.

CDR3 nucleotide sequence: TGTGCCATCAGCCCGAGGGAGTCGGGGGCCTCTGGGGCCAACGTCCTGACTTTC. This codes for CAISPRESGASGANVLTF. The chain couples TRBV10-3 to TRBJ2-6; D tentatively reads TRBD1 or TRBD2 (6 bases each). The CDR3 sequence is 18 residues long. Germline loops: CDR1 ENHRY, CDR2 SYGVKD. V lost 6 bases, J lost 0 bases, and 18 bases lay in between.